A single sample is the source of the 14 T cell receptor beta chains below, sequenced in a study of blood T cell repertoires in COVID-19. Measured with immunoSEQ multiplex PCR; TCRdb has only the in-frame clones, and not every one. Altogether 130,000 or so clones are present, approximately 84% being singletons, with the ten largest covering 1.1% to 1.5%. The sequenced material came from peripheral blood. All receptors come from a man in his sixties with acute or convalescent COVID-19.

This clone was detected only a few times. The genes are TRBV9 and TRBJ1-5; a weak D match, TRBD1 (5 bases). The CDR3 spans 18 residues. Germline V gene data show CDR1 as SGDLS and CDR2 as YYNGEE. The V gene lost 4 bases and the J gene lost 4 bases, with 24 bases spanning the gap. The CDR3 spells CASSSTPGGDGLNQPQHF. The CDR3 DNA is TGTGCCAGCAGCTCCACACCTGGGGGGGACGGACTTAATCAGCCCCAGCATTTT.

The chain has TRBV5-4 and TRBJ2-5; D is possibly TRBD2 (6 bases). Germline lookup yields CDR1 SGHNT and CDR2 YYREEE (reference sequence). V dropped 2 bases and J dropped 3 bases, with 11 bases sitting between them. The length of the CDR3 is 14 residues. CDR3: CASSLGGTEETQYF. For the CDR3, the DNA is TGTGCCAGCAGCTTAGGCGGGACGGAAGAGACCCAGTACTTC. The full variable domain, completed using reference TRBV5-4 and TRBJ2-5, is ETGVTQSPTHLIKTRGQQVTLRCSSQSGHNTVSWYQQALGQGPQFIFQYYREEENGRGNFPPRFSGLQFPNYSSELNVNALELDDSALYLCASSLGGTEETQYFGPGTRLLVL.

The CDR3 spells CASSRTGIAAPLHF. The DNA of the CDR3 is TGTGCCAGCAGCCGGACAGGGATAGCGGCACCCCTCCACTTT. This chain joins TRBV3-1 (or the pseudogene TRBV3-2) and TRBJ1-6, with 8 bases identical to TRBD1. The CDR3 length is 14 residues. Germline CDR1 LGHDT, CDR2 YNNKEL (reference sequence). Germline trimming cut 4 bases from V and 11 bases from J; bases unmatched to any gene: 7.

The chain employs TRBV9 and TRBJ2-1, with TRBD2 matching over 15 bases. This CDR3 spans 19 amino acids. V shed 3 bases and J 3 bases; nucleotides not matched to a gene: 10. Looked up from germline, CDR1 is SGDLS and CDR2 is YYNGEE. The DNA of the CDR3 is TGTGCCAGCAGCGGAGGACTAGCGGGAGGGCAGTCATTCTACAATGAGCAGTTCTTC. Its translation: CASSGGLAGGQSFYNEQFF.

The chain employs TRBV19 and TRBJ1-2, with 9 bases matching TRBD1. The CDR3 is 13 amino acids. Trimming took 6 bases from V and 4 from J; bases not matched to a gene: 3. Germline V gives CDR1 LNHDA, CDR2 SQIVND (reference sequence). DNA for the CDR3: TGTGCCAGTAGCTCGGGACAGGGCTATGGCTACACCTTC. Protein: CASSSGQGYGYTF.

The rearrangement joins TRBV9 to TRBJ2-7; a possible D gene is TRBD1 (5 bases). Germline CDR1 reads SGDLS; CDR2 reads YYNGEE. The CDR3 sequence is 15 residues long. V lost 4 bases, J lost 1 base, and 15 bases lay in between. The DNA of the CDR3 is TGTGCCAGCAGCACGTTAGGGGCGGCATCCTACGAGCAGTACTTC. Translating it yields CASSTLGAASYEQYF. The variable domain in full, with the rest retrieved from reference TRBV9 and TRBJ2-7, is DSGVTQTPKHLITATGQRVTLRCSPRSGDLSVYWYQQSLDQGLQFLIQYYNGEERAKGNILERFSAQQFPDLHSELNLSSLELGDSALYFCASSTLGAASYEQYFGPGTRLTVT.

The chain links TRBV3-1 (or the pseudogene TRBV3-2) to TRBJ1-3; perhaps TRBD1 as D (5 bases). Germline CDR1 LGHDT, CDR2 YNNKEL (reference sequence). The CDR3 runs 16 residues. V was pared by 4 bases and J by 0 bases, with 13 bases between. The CDR3 DNA reads TGTGCCAGCAGCCCCAGGGCAAGGTTCTCTGGAAACACCATATATTTT. Amino acids: CASSPRARFSGNTIYF.

The chain couples TRBV3-1 (or the pseudogene TRBV3-2) to TRBJ1-5, with 7 nucleotides matching TRBD1. Looked up from germline, CDR1 is LGHDT and CDR2 is YNNKEL (reference sequence). The CDR3 totals 14 residues. The V and J ends lost 1 base and 4 bases, in that order; junction bases with no gene match: 1. The CDR3 sequence: CASSQGQGNQPQHF. Here the CDR3 DNA reads TGTGCCAGCAGCCAAGGACAGGGAAATCAGCCCCAGCATTTT.

The chain is built from TRBV27 and TRBJ1-1; TRBD1 aligns across 7 bases. Germline-derived CDR1 and CDR2 are MNHEY and SMNVEV (reference sequence). Losses at the gene ends were 5 bases for V and 5 bases for J; bases not matched to a gene: 11. The CDR3 runs to 15 residues. The CDR3 loop reads CASSPRQGRGTEAFF. For the CDR3, the DNA is TGTGCCAGCAGTCCCCGACAGGGCCGAGGGACTGAAGCTTTCTTT.

V is TRBV27 and J is TRBJ2-7; 12 bases map to TRBD1. V was clipped by 6 bases and J by 5 bases; unmatched bases: 5. This CDR3 has 14 amino acids. Germline V gene data show CDR1 as MNHEY and CDR2 as SMNVEV (reference sequence). The CDR3, as DNA: TGTGCCAGCAGCTGGGGACAGGGGGCCAACGAGCAGTACTTC. Its protein product is CASSWGQGANEQYF.

The rearrangement uses TRBV6-2 or TRBV6-3 and TRBJ1-2, with TRBD1 identical over 8 bases. The germline V gene has CDR1 MNHEY and CDR2 SVGEGT. The CDR3 has 16 amino acids. Trimming cost V 0 bases and J 3 bases; bases outside gene matches: 6. CDR3: CASSYSRTGGDYGYTF. CDR3 DNA: TGTGCCAGCAGTTACTCGCGCACAGGGGGTGACTATGGCTACACCTTC.

This CDR3 reads CASRGQGLITNEKLFF. For the CDR3, the DNA is TGTGCCAGTAGGGGACAGGGGTTAATAACTAATGAAAAACTGTTTTTT. V gene TRBV19 combines with J gene TRBJ1-4; 10 bases are shared with TRBD1. The CDR3 is 16 residues long. Trimming took 6 bases from V and 1 from J; bases not matched to a gene: 5. The germline gives CDR1 LNHDA, CDR2 SQIVND (reference sequence). The full variable domain, in which reference TRBV19 and TRBJ1-4 provide the parts outside the CDR3, is DGGITQSPKYLFRKEGQNVTLSCEQNLNHDAMYWYRQDPGQGLRLIYYSQIVNDFQKGDIAEGYSVSREKKESFPLTVTSAQKNPTAFYLCASRGQGLITNEKLFFGSGTQLSVL.

The chain carries TRBV7-3 and TRBJ1-3, with D perhaps TRBD1 (5 bases). The CDR3 is 16 residues long. Between the trimmed V and J ends, which lost 2 bases and 4 bases, there was a span of 15 bases. The V gene's germline CDR1 is SGHTA and CDR2 FQGTGA. The CDR3 DNA sequence: TGTGCCAGCAGCTTAGGATTGGGGCCGGGCGGAAACACCATATATTTT. Its translation is CASSLGLGPGGNTIYF. The full variable domain, with the rest looked up from reference TRBV7-3 and TRBJ1-3, is GAGVSQTPSNKVTEKGKYVELRCDPISGHTALYWYRQSLGQGPEFLIYFQGTGAADDSGLPNDRFFAVRPEGSVSTLKIQRTERGDSAVYLCASSLGLGPGGNTIYFGEGSWLTVV.

This rearrangement joins TRBV28 to TRBJ2-3, with D hard to call. Trimming removed 7 bases at V and 0 bases at J, with 5 bases between. The CDR3 loop spans 12 amino acids. Germline CDR1 and CDR2: MDHEN and SYDVKM. CDR3 in DNA: TGTGCCAGCATGAGTAGCACAGATACGCAGTATTTT. Amino acid sequence: CASMSSTDTQYF.